The 3 T cell receptor beta chains presented below share a single source sample, sequenced in a study of molecular identifiers for immune sequencing clone quantification (dated by TCRdb to the late 2010s). Libraries were made using PCR. The instrument given in TCRdb is NextSeq 500. Using fastp at Q25 and MiXCR, TCRdb reprocessed the public reads and kept productive beta chains. Each entry merges the rows of one CDR3 protein and shows their most common DNA and genes. This sample has approximately 630,000 distinct CDR3 sequences in its table, and about 25% of those were observed once. The ten largest clones represent roughly 0.83% of the sample. Sequenced: naive CD8+ T cells from blood, with Jurkat cell RNA spiked in. This specimen's cell subset or site label, interpreted: FACS-sorted CD8+CD4-CCR7+CD45RA+ naive T cells. These receptors originate from a human donor in good health. Some libraries in this study had Jurkat cell RNA spiked in.

This clonotype was counted ten times or more. This chain links TRBV6-2 or TRBV6-3 with TRBJ2-7, with 7 bases matching TRBD1. V lost 5 bases and J lost 0; bases outside the gene matches: 7. This CDR3 comprises 15 residues. Germline-derived CDR1 and CDR2 are MNHEY and SVGEGT. As DNA, the CDR3 is TGTGCCAGCAGTACCCGGGACAGTAGCTCCTACGAGCAGTACTTC. It specifies CASSTRDSSSYEQYF.

Concerning this clonotype itself: A single base separates this from a much larger clone, so it may be a read error. The genes are TRBV5-1 and TRBJ2-3; perhaps TRBD2 as D (5 bases). V lost 7 bases, J lost 3 bases, and 21 bases lay in between. The CDR3 is made up of 16 amino acids. CDR1 and CDR2 (germline): SGHRS, YFSETQ. The CDR3 DNA reads as TGCGCCAGCCGCTACGGGATTAGCGATTGGACAGATACGCAGTATTTT. Its protein is CASRYGISDWTDTQYF. Full variable domain (missing parts from reference TRBV5-1 and TRBJ2-3): KAGVTQTPRYLIKTRGQQVTLSCSPISGHRSVSWYQQTPGQGLQFLFEYFSETQRNKGNFPGRFSGRQFSNSRSEMNVSTLELGDSALYLCASRYGISDWTDTQYFGPGTRLTVL.

On this clonotype: A read error is possible here, since a much larger clone lies one base away. The gene calls are TRBV7-3 and TRBJ2-5; unclear D gene. Germline V gene sequence: CDR1 SGHTA, CDR2 FQGTGA. The CDR3 consists of 15 residues. CDR3 in DNA: TGTGCCGGCAGCTTAATGGGGATGGCCCAAGAGACCCAGTACTTC. Its translation is CAGSLMGMAQETQYF.